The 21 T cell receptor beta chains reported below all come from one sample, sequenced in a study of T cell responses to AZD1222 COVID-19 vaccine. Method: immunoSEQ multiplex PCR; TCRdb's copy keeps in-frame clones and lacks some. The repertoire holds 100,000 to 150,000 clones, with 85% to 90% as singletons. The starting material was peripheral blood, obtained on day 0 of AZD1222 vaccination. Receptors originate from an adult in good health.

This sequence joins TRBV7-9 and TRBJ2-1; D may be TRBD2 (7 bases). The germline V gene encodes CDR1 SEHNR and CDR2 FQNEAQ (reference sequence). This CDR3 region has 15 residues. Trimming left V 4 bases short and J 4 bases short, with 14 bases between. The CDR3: CASSSDAGAYNEQFF. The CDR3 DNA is TGTGCCAGCAGCTCCGACGCGGGGGCGTACAATGAGCAGTTCTTC.

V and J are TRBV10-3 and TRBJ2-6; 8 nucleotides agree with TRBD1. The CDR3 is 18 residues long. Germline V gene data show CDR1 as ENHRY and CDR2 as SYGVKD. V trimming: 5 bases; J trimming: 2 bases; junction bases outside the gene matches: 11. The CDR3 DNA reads TGTGCCATCAGTACTCATACAGGGGGTATGGCTGGGGCCAACGTCCTGACTTTC. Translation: CAISTHTGGMAGANVLTF.

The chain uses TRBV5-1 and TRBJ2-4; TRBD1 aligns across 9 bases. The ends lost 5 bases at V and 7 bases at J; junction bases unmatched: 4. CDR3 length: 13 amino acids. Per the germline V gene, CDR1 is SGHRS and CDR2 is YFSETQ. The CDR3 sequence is CASRAGQGNIQYF. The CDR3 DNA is TGCGCCAGCAGAGCCGGACAGGGGAACATTCAGTACTTC.

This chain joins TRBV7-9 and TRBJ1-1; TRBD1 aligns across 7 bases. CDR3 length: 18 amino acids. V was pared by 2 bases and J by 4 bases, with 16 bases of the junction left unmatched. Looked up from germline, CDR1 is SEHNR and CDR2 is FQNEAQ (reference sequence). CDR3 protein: CASSLWRARGRASTEAFF. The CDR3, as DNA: TGTGCCAGCAGCTTATGGAGGGCCAGGGGGAGGGCGAGCACTGAAGCTTTCTTT. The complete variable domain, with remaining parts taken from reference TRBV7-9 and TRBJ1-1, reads DTGVSQNPRHKITKRGQNVTFRCDPISEHNRLYWYRQTLGQGPEFLTYFQNEAQLEKSRLLSDRFSAERPKGSFSTLEIQRTEQGDSAMYLCASSLWRARGRASTEAFFGQGTRLTVV.

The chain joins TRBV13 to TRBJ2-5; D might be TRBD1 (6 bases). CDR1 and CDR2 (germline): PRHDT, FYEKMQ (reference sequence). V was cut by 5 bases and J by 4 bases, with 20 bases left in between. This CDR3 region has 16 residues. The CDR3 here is CASSQNINRVGETQYF. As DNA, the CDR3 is TGTGCCAGCAGCCAAAACATAAACAGGGTGGGAGAGACCCAGTACTTC.

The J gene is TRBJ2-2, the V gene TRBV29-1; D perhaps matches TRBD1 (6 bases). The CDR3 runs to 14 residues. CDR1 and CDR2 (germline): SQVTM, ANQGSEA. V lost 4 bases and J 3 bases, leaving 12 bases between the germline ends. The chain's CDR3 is CSVAGTTYTGELFF. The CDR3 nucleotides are TGCAGCGTTGCGGGGACAACCTACACCGGGGAGCTGTTTTTT.

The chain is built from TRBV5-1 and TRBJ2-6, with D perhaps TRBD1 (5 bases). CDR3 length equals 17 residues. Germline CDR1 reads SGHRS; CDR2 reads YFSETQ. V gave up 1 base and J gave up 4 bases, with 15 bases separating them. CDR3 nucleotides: TGCGCCAGCAGCTTGTGGGCAGGGCTTCGCGGGGCCAACGTCCTGACTTTC. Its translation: CASSLWAGLRGANVLTF.

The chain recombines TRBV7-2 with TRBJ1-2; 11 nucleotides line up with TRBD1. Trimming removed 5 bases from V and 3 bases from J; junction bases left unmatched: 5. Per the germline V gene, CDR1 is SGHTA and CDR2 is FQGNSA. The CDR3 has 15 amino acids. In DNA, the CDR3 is TGTGCCAGCAGCCCGAGGACAGGGGGCTACTATGGCTACACCTTC. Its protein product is CASSPRTGGYYGYTF. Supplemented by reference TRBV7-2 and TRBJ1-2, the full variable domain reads GAGVSQSPSNKVTEKGKDVELRCDPISGHTALYWYRQSLGQGLEFLIYFQGNSAPDKSGLPSDRFSAERTGGSVSTLTIQRTQQEDSAVYLCASSPRTGGYYGYTFGSGTRLTVV.

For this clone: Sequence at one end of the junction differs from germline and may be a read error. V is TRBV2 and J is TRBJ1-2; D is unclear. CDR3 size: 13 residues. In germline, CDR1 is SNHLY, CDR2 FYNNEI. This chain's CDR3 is CASSSGSNSGYTF. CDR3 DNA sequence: TGTGCCAGCAGCTCCGGCAGTAACTCTGGCTACACCTTC.

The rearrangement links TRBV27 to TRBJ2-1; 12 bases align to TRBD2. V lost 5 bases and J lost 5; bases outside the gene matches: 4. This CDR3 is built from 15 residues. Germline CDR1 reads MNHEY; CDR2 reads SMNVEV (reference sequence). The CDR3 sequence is CASSRLAGGNNEQFF. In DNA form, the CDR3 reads TGTGCCAGCAGTCGGCTAGCGGGGGGGAACAATGAGCAGTTCTTC.

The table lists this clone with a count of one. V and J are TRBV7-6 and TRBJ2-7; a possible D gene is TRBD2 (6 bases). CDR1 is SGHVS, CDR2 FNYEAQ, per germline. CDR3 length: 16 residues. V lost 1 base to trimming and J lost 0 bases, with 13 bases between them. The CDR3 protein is CASSLGGTERSYEQYF. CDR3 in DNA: TGTGCCAGCAGCTTAGGAGGGACTGAACGCTCCTACGAGCAGTACTTC.

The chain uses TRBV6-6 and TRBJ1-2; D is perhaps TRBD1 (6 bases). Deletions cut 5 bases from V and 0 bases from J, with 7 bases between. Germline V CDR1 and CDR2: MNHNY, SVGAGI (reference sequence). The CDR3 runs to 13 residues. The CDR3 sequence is CASSQGSNYGYTF. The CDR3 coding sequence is TGTGCCAGCAGTCAGGGGTCTAACTATGGCTACACCTTC.

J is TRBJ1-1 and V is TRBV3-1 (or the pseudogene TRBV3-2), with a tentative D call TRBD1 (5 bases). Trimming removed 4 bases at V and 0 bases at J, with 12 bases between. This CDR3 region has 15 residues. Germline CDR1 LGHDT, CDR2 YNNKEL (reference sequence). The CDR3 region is CASSPQRGVNTEAFF. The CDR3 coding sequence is TGTGCCAGCAGCCCCCAGCGGGGGGTGAACACTGAAGCTTTCTTT.

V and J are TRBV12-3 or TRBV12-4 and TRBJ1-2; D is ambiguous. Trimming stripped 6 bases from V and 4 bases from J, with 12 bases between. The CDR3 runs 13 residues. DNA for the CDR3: TGTGCCAGCAGGTCTAGGTGGGTCTATGGCTACACCTTC. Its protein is CASRSRWVYGYTF.

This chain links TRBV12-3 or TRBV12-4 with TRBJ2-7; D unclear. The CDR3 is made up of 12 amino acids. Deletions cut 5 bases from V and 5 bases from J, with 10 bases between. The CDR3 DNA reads TGTGCCAGCAGTATTACACGGCACGAGCAGTACTTC. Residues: CASSITRHEQYF.

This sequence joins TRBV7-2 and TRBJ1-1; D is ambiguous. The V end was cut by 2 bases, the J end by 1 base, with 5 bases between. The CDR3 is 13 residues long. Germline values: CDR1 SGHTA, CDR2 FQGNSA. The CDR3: CASSLNRNTEAFF. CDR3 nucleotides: TGTGCCAGCAGCTTAAACAGGAACACTGAAGCTTTCTTT. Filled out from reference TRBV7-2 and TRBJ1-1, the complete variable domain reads GAGVSQSPSNKVTEKGKDVELRCDPISGHTALYWYRQSLGQGLEFLIYFQGNSAPDKSGLPSDRFSAERTGGSVSTLTIQRTQQEDSAVYLCASSLNRNTEAFFGQGTRLTVV.

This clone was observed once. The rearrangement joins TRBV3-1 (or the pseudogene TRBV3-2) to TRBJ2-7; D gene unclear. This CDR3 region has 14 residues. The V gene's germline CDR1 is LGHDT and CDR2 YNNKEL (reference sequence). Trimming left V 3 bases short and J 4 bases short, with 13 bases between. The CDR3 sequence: CASSHGQPRYEQYF. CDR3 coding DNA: TGTGCCAGCAGCCATGGGCAGCCTCGGTACGAGCAGTACTTC.

The CDR3 DNA follows: TGTGCCAGCAGCCCATTCACGGGGGGGGCTTTCTTT. This gives the protein CASSPFTGGAFF. V and J are TRBV3-1 (or the pseudogene TRBV3-2) and TRBJ1-1; D may be TRBD1 (5 bases). Germline values: CDR1 LGHDT, CDR2 YNNKEL (reference sequence). CDR3 length: 12 amino acids. V lost 4 bases and J 11 bases, leaving 14 bases between the germline ends.

CDR3: CASSLVGQGREKLFF. DNA for the CDR3: TGCGCCAGCAGCTTGGTGGGACAGGGGAGGGAAAAACTGTTTTTT. The chain links TRBV5-1 to TRBJ1-4; 10 bases are shared with TRBD1. The V segment lost 0 bases and the J segment 8 bases; nucleotides outside the gene matches: 4. The germline gives CDR1 SGHRS, CDR2 YFSETQ. CDR3 size: 15 residues. The entire variable domain, with the rest obtained from reference TRBV5-1 and TRBJ1-4, is as follows: KAGVTQTPRYLIKTRGQQVTLSCSPISGHRSVSWYQQTPGQGLQFLFEYFSETQRNKGNFPGRFSGRQFSNSRSEMNVSTLELGDSALYLCASSLVGQGREKLFFGSGTQLSVL.

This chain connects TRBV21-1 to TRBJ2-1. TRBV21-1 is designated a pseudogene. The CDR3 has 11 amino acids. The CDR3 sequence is CASRPVGEQFF. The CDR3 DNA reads TGTGCCAGCAGGCCCGTGGGTGAGCAGTTCTTC.

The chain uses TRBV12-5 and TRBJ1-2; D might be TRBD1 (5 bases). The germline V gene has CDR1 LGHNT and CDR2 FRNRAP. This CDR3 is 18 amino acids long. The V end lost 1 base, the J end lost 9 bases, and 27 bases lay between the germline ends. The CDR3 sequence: CASGLALLDGGVIVSYTF. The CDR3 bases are TGTGCTAGTGGTTTGGCCCTCCTCGATGGAGGGGTGATAGTTAGCTACACCTTC.